Listed below are T cell receptor beta chains from one sample, sequenced in a study of shared T cell receptors in the human thymus. Here immunoSEQ multiplex PCR was the method, and the copy in TCRdb shows in-frame clones only, minus some. The data hold hundreds of thousands of clones, with 70% to 80% observed a single time. A further study also used this sample, focusing on human thymus T cells.

The sample comprised thymocytes. These receptors came from a boy less than two years old with a congenital heart defect. Both conserved end residues are part of each CDR3. The order of the fields is V gene, J gene, clone size, D gene, CDR3 DNA, CDR3 protein. A D gene is named only where the DNA matches it firmly. The size field is filled for only some rows; it gives once, few, many or a size class.

TRBV13	TRBJ1-3	-	-	TGTGCCAGCAGCTTTCGGGGGAGCGTTGGAAACACCATATATTTT	CASSFRGSVGNTIYF
TRBV5-4	TRBJ2-3	-	TRBD2	TGTGCCAGCAGCTCCGACCCGACTAGCGGGAGCGCAGATACGCAGTATTTT	CASSSDPTSGSADTQYF
TRBV30	TRBJ2-1	once	TRBD2	TGTGCCTGGGGTATCCCTAGCGGCTACAATGAGCAGTTCTTC	CAWGIPSGYNEQFF
TRBV2	TRBJ2-1	-	-	TGTGCCAGCAGTGAAGCCTTAGAAGATGAGCAGTTCTTC	CASSEALEDEQFF
TRBV6-1	TRBJ1-2	-	TRBD1	TGTGCCAGCAGCCCACAGGGGGCTAACTATGGCTACACCTTC	CASSPQGANYGYTF
TRBV14	TRBJ1-1	few	TRBD1	TGTGCCAGCAGCCAAGGCCATAAGGGACAGGGGTTACCTGAAGCTTTCTTT	CASSQGHKGQGLPEAFF
TRBV5-4	TRBJ1-2	-	-	TGTGCCAGCAGCTTGGCGGGGGATAACTATGGCTACACCTTC	CASSLAGDNYGYTF
TRBV10-3	TRBJ2-1	-	TRBD2	TGTGCCATCAGTGTTCTAGCGGGAGGCCCCTCCTACAATGAGCAGTTCTTC	CAISVLAGGPSYNEQFF
TRBV5-6	TRBJ2-7	-	-	TGTGCCAGCAGCTCCACGGGGGAGCGGGAGCAGTACTTC	CASSSTGEREQYF
TRBV28	TRBJ2-7	-	TRBD1	TGTGCCAGCAGTTTCTTCCCCGGGACAGTGTTCTACGAGCAGTACTTC	CASSFFPGTVFYEQYF
TRBV10-2	TRBJ1-2	-	-	TGCGCCAGCAACCCCGAGACAGTTCTCGGCTACACCTTC	CASNPETVLGYTF
TRBV5-1	TRBJ2-3	-	-	TGCGCCAGCAGCTTGAGTGAGGGCCCGGATACGCAGTATTTT	CASSLSEGPDTQYF
TRBV6-5	TRBJ1-1	-	-	TGTGCCAGCAGCACAGGGAGTGCGAACACTGAAGCTTTCTTT	CASSTGSANTEAFF
TRBV6-4	TRBJ2-5	-	-	TGTGCCAGCAGTGAAAACACCCCAAAACAAGAGACCCAGTACTTC	CASSENTPKQETQYF
TRBV4-3	TRBJ2-7	-	TRBD1	TGCGCCAGCAGCCCTACGACCCGGGACAGGACCTACGAGCAGTACTTC	CASSPTTRDRTYEQYF
TRBV5-1	TRBJ1-4	-	-	TGCGCCAGCAGCGCGGGAGCGAAAGAAAAACTGTTTTTT	CASSAGAKEKLFF
TRBV5-7	TRBJ2-3	-	TRBD2	TGTGCCAGCAGCTTGGAGCGGACTAGCGGGAGTCCAGATACGCAGTATTTT	CASSLERTSGSPDTQYF
TRBV2	TRBJ2-2	-	-	TGTGCCAGCAGTCTAAGGGGGAGGGAGCTGTTTTTT	CASSLRGRELFF
TRBV18	TRBJ1-2	-	-	TGTGCCAGCTCACCAAACAAGGGGTGGGGATATGGCTACACCTTC	CASSPNKGWGYGYTF
TRBV11-2	TRBJ2-5	-	-	TGTGCCAGCAGCTTAAAGAAGAGGCGTCAAGAGACCCAGTACTTC	CASSLKKRRQETQYF
TRBV5-6	TRBJ2-5	once	-	TGTGCCAGCAGCCCTGGACTGTGGGAGACCCAGTACTTC	CASSPGLWETQYF
TRBV6-5	TRBJ2-3	-	-	TGTGCCAGCAACCCCCCGGGAGATACGCAGTATTTT	CASNPPGDTQYF
TRBV4-3	TRBJ1-4	once	-	TGCGCCAGCAGCCAAGAAGGGGGAAATACTAATGAAAAACTGTTTTTT	CASSQEGGNTNEKLFF
TRBV7-9	TRBJ2-3	-	TRBD1	TGTGCCAGCAGCGGGGACAGGGGGCCCTTATCTAGCACAGATACGCAGTATTTT	CASSGDRGPLSSTDTQYF
TRBV7-9	TRBJ2-1	-	TRBD2	TGTGCCAGCAGCTGCCTGGGACTAGCGAATTCCTACAATGAGCAGTTCTTC	CASSCLGLANSYNEQFF
TRBV4-2	TRBJ2-2	-	-	TGTGCCAGCAGCCGCCTCCCGGGAGGGGAGCTGTTTTTT	CASSRLPGGELFF